This T cell receptor (beta chain) was identified during a study of identical twins. Findings and caveats of the study: High-abundance cord blood beta clonotypes had fewer insertions; memory repertoires showed none.

TCRdb redid the calling of the 5' RACE reads with MiXCR, one entry per CDR3 protein. Of roughly 720,000 distinct CDR3 sequences detected, 15% to 20% appear once; the ten largest clones hold under 15%. Points on this clonotype: Its matching antigen is unknown.

There are 15 residues in the CDR3. Germline lookup yields CDR1 SGHKS and CDR2 YYEKEE (reference sequence). The V and J ends lost 1 base and 4 bases respectively, with 13 bases between them. These data were also reused for a study on T cells expressing NK-cell markers. That work adds: The study found these clonotypes also leading the CD3+CD56-NKG2C+ fraction in a few donors.

The sequence was collected from a woman aged 18-29 years in good health. V is TRBV5-5 and J is TRBJ2-3, with unresolved D. Sequenced input: PBMCs. In nucleotides, the CDR3 is TGTGCCAGCAGCTTGACAGCTAGTTCGCCAGATACGCAGTATTTT. Residues: CASSLTASSPDTQYF.